This record covers a single TCR beta chain. Authors' processing steps: Counts of nucleated cells, estimated from reference gene primer amplification, were obtained. Repertoires were generated with immunoSEQ multiplex PCR, while TCRdb's copy carries only in-frame clones and drops some. That table gives V, J and clone size, and the DNA gave D and trimming. The sample lists tens of thousands of clones; 75% were seen once. The data originate from a study of blood T cell repertoires in COVID-19. Across the study: Spain, Italy and the United States supplied samples that represented acute and convalescent COVID-19. T cells, B-cell-depleted T cells, or PBMCs supplied cDNA or gDNA.

The junction had 13 bases not matched to a gene; V was cut back by 4 bases and J by 8 bases. Germline V lookup: CDR1 SGHTA, CDR2 FQGNSA. The CDR3 runs to 15 residues. The chain is built from TRBV7-2 and TRBJ1-2, with 7 bases that match TRBD1. The receptor was derived from a woman aged 45 to 65 with acute or convalescent COVID-19. Material for sequencing was peripheral blood. CDR3 amino acids: CASSSTDRVSGGYTF. The CDR3 DNA follows: TGTGCCAGCAGCTCAACAGACAGGGTATCTGGAGGCTACACCTTC.